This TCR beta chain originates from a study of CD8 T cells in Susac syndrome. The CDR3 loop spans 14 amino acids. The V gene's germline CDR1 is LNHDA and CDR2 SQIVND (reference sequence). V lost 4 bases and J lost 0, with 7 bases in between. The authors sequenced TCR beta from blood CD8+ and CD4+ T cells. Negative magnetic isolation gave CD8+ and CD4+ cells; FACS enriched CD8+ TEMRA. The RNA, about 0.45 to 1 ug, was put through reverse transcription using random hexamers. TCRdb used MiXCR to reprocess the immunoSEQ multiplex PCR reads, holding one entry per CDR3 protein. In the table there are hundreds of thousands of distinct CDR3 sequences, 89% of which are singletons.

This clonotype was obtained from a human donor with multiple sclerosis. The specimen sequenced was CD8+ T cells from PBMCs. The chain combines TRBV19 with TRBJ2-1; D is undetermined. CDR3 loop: CASSTRNSYNEQFF. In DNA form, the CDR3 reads TGTGCCAGTAGTACGCGGAACTCCTACAATGAGCAGTTCTTC.